This T cell receptor beta chain was identified during a study of cytomegalovirus exposure and HLA in healthy donors. Findings of the study overall: By HLA locus, TCR association rates varied in a later analysis, with DRB1 showing the most and HLA-C the fewest. TCR beta chain V- and J-gene trimming was linked, in a later analysis, to a missense variant in DCLRE1C. In most subjects, TCR beta sequences reportedly gave accurate predictions of HLA-A and HLA-B alleles.

PCR amplification relied on 60 Vbeta primers (plus 13 Jbeta primers). The repertoire was sequenced with immunoSEQ multiplex PCR; TCRdb's copy has only in-frame clones and lacks some. The repertoire has some 120,000 clones, about 75% of them found once; the top ten carry 2.9%. This clone was found once. Its antigen is not known. V lost 3 bases to trimming and J lost 4 bases, with 13 bases between them. Germline lookup yields CDR1 MNHNS and CDR2 SASEGT. The CDR3 contains 15 residues. The receptor comes from a woman between 35 and 50 years old in good health and CMV-seropositive. The sequencing input was PBMCs. V gene TRBV6-1 combines with J gene TRBJ1-5; no reliable D call. Written as DNA, the CDR3 is TGTGCCAGCAGTGAGGGGAGGGCGAGGAATCAGCCCCAGCATTTT. Protein sequence: CASSEGRARNQPQHF.